The clone carrying this T cell receptor (beta chain) was seen many times. This sample was included in a study of prognosis after radiotherapy for stage I lung cancer. Two-round multiplex PCR amplified TCR beta CDR3 from genomic DNA. Each TRBV and TRBJ gene had its own primer in the first PCR round. TCRdb fed the multiplex PCR reads into MiXCR, producing one record per CDR3 protein. The repertoire consists of roughly 30,000 distinct CDR3 sequences, with 30% to 35% occurring once and the leading ten covering around a sixth. CDR3 length: 15 residues. The ends were cut back, 1 base at V and 5 bases at J, with 17 bases in the middle. Per the germline V gene, CDR1 is DFQATT and CDR2 is SNEGSKA (reference sequence).

This clonotype was sampled from a donor aged 50 or older with non-small cell lung cancer. Specimen: PBMCs, collected before or after stereotactic body radiation therapy (not recorded which). The gene calls are TRBV20-1 and TRBJ2-5; D is possibly TRBD1 (5 bases). The chain's CDR3 is CSARGKDILGETQYF. CDR3 nucleotides: TGCAGTGCTAGAGGGAAGGACATCTTAGGGGAGACCCAGTACTTC.